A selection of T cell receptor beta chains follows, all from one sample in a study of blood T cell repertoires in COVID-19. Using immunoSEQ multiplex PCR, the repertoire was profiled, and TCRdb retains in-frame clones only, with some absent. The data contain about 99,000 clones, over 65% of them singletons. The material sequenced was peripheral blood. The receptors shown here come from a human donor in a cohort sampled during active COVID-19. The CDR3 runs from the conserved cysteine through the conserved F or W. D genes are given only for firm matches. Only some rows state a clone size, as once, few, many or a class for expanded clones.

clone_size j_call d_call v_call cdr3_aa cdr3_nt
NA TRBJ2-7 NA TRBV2 CASTHPGHLSEQYF TGTGCCAGCACGCACCCGGGACACCTCTCAGAGCAGTACTTC
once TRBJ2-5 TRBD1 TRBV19 CASRGTGRGGSETQYF TGTGCCAGCCGGGGGACAGGGAGAGGGGGATCGGAGACCCAGTACTTC
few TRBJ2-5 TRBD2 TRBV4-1 CASSQDWGTNLQETQYF TGCGCCAGCAGCCAAGATTGGGGGACTAACCTCCAAGAGACCCAGTACTTC
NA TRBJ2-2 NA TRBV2 CASSAGGTGELFF TGTGCCAGCAGTGCTGGGGGGACCGGGGAGCTGTTTTTT
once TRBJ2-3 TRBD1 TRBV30 CASYRQGSTDTQYF TGTGCCTCCTACCGACAGGGCAGCACAGATACGCAGTATTTT
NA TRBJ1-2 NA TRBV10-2 CASRGGDYGYTF TGCGCCAGTCGGGGAGGCGACTATGGCTACACCTTC
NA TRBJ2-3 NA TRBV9 CASSQYSESTDTQYF TGTGCCAGCAGCCAATACAGTGAAAGCACAGATACGCAGTATTTT
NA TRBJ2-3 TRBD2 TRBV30 CAWSEPSGFTDTQYF TGTGCCTGGAGTGAACCTAGCGGGTTCACAGATACGCAGTATTTT
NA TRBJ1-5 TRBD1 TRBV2 CASSVGTGSNQPQHF TGTGCCAGCAGTGTGGGGACAGGAAGCAATCAGCCCCAGCATTTT
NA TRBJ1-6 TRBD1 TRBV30 CAWSATGQGNSPLHF TGTGCCTGGAGTGCGACGGGACAGGGAAATTCACCCCTCCACTTT
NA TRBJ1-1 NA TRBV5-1 CASSSQQNTEAFF TGCGCCAGCAGCTCCCAACAGAACACTGAAGCTTTCTTT
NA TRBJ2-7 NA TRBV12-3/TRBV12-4 CASSRDRYYEQYF TGTGCCAGCAGTCGAGACAGGTACTACGAGCAGTACTTC
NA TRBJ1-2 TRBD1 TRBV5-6 CASSSAHQGARYGYTF TGTGCCAGCAGCTCCGCCCACCAGGGGGCTAGGTATGGCTACACCTTC
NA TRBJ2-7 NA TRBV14 CASSQDPGFSYEQYF TGTGCCAGCAGCCAAGATCCAGGGTTCTCCTACGAGCAGTACTTC
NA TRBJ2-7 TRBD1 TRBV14 CASSHLDRGTYEQYF TGTGCCAGCAGCCACTTGGACAGGGGGACTTACGAGCAGTACTTC
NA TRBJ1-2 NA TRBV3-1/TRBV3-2 CASSPGGSYGYTF TGTGCCAGCAGCCCGGGTGGGTCCTATGGCTACACCTTC
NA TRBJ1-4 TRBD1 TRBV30 CAWSTSLGGTGVEKLFF TGTGCCTGGAGTACCTCCTTAGGTGGGACAGGGGTTGAAAAACTGTTTTTT
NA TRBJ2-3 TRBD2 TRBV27 CASSHGLAGTDTQYF TGTGCCAGCAGTCACGGACTAGCGGGCACAGATACGCAGTATTTT
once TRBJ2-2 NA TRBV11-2 CASSLAYTGELFF TGTGCCAGCAGCTTAGCGTACACCGGGGAGCTGTTTTTT
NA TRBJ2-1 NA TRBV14 CASSKGALQIYNEQFF TGTGCCAGCAGCAAAGGGGCTTTGCAGATATACAATGAGCAGTTCTTC
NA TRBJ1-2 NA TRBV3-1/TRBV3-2 CASSQVSGGRGYTF TGTGCCAGCAGCCAAGTCTCGGGGGGCAGGGGCTACACCTTC
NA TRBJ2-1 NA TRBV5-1 CASSLRAGANEQFF TGCGCCAGCAGCTTGCGGGCAGGGGCAAATGAGCAGTTCTTC